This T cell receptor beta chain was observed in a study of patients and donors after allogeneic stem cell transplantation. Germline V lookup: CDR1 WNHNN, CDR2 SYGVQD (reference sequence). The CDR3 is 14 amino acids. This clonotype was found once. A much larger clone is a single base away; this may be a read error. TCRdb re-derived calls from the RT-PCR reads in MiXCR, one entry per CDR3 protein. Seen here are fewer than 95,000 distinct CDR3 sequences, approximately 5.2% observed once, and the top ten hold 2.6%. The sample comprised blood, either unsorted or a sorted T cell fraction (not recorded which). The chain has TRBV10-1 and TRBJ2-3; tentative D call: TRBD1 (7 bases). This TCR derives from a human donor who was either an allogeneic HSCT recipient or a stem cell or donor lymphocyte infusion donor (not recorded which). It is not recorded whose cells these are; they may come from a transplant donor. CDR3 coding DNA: TGCGCCTGCAGAGAAGGAGGGGGCCGAGATACGCAGTATTTT. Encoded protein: CACREGGGRDTQYF.